The sequence of this T cell receptor beta chain was determined in a study of blood T cell repertoires in COVID-19. At the level of the study: T cells, B-cell-depleted T cells, or PBMCs provided the cDNA or gDNA that served as material.

Enrollees, roughly 18 to 89 years old, lived in around 23 US areas. Researchers sorted participants into cohorts using their self-reported clinical history. Per the original methods: It was from reference gene primer amplification that nucleated cell counts were estimated. Generated by immunoSEQ multiplex PCR, the TCRdb table keeps only in-frame clones and is missing some. V and J calls plus clone size are reproduced from that table; the DNA served to infer D and trimming. The repertoire includes under 250,000 clones, 80% of them detected once, and under 4.5% sits in the top ten. The source is a man between 25 and 39 years old with acute COVID-19. Sample: PBMCs or T cells enriched from blood (not recorded which).

Here the CDR3 reads CASSNTGNYGYTF. CDR3 coding DNA: TGTGCCAGTAGTAACACAGGAAACTATGGCTACACCTTC. The V gene is TRBV19, the J gene TRBJ1-2; maybe TRBD1 (5 bases). CDR1 is LNHDA and CDR2 is SQIVND in the germline V gene (reference sequence). V lost 4 bases to trimming and J lost 2 bases, with 8 bases between them. The CDR3 is 13 amino acids.